This T cell receptor (beta chain) derives from a study of blood T cells in healthy people across ages. Combining a sample-barcoded 5' primer with a J-beta primer mix, a second PCR ran for about 6 to 12 cycles. Via MiXCR, TCRdb re-called the 5' RACE reads, giving one row per CDR3 protein. The table lists around 520,000 distinct CDR3 sequences, around a quarter of them singletons. This clonotype was detected only a few times. The data were also submitted as part of a second study, on T cells of mothers and their children.

The specimen was blood. This clonotype originated in a boy aged 2 to 10 in good health.

CDR3 nucleotides: TGTGCCTGGGGTTTTAGCGGGAGGACGGCAGATACGCAGTATTTT. Encoded protein: CAWGFSGRTADTQYF. The V call is TRBV30, the J call TRBJ2-3; 10 nucleotides agree with TRBD2. CDR3 length equals 15 residues. The J segment lost 4 bases and the V segment lost 5 bases, leaving 9 bases of the junction unmatched. CDR1 GTSNPN and CDR2 SVGIG come from the germline V gene (reference sequence).